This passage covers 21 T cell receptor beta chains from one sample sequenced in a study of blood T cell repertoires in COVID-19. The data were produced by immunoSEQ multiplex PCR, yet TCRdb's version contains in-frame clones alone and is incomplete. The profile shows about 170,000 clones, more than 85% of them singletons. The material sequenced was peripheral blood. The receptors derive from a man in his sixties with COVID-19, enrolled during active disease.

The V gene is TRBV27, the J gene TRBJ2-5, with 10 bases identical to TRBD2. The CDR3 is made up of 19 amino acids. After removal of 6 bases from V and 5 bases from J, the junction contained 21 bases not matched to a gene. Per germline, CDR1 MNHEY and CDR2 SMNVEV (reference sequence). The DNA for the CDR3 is TGTGCCAGCAGCCTGAACCCTAGCGGGGGCACAGGATTCGGTGAGACCCAGTACTTC. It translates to CASSLNPSGGTGFGETQYF.

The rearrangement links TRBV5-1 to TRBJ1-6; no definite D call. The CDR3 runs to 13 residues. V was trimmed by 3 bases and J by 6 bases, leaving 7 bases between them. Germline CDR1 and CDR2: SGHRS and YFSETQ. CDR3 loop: CASSYTVNSPLHF. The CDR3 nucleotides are TGCGCCAGCAGCTACACAGTTAATTCACCCCTCCACTTT.

DNA for the CDR3: TGTGCCAGCAGGTTGACAGGGAACACTGAAGCTTTCTTT. Translating it yields CASRLTGNTEAFF. This chain links TRBV12-3 or TRBV12-4 with TRBJ1-1, with D possibly being TRBD1 (6 bases). CDR3 size: 13 residues. Trimming cost V 6 bases and J 1 base, with 9 bases left between them.

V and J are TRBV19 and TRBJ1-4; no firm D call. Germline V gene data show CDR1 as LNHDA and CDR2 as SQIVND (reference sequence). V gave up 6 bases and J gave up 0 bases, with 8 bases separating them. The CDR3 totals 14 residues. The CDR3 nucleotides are TGTGCCAGTAGAGCCGATGCAACTAATGAAAAACTGTTTTTT. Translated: CASRADATNEKLFF.

CDR3 DNA: TGTGCCAGCAGCTCTCCGGGACAGGGCCCACTTCCCCCAAATACGCAGTATTTT. The encoded protein is CASSSPGQGPLPPNTQYF. J is TRBJ2-3 and V is TRBV7-2; TRBD1 matches 9 bases. The CDR3 length is 18 residues. J lost 7 bases, V lost 4 bases, and 18 bases had no gene match. In germline, CDR1 is SGHTA, CDR2 FQGNSA.

Here the CDR3 reads CASSPDRDSAETQYF. As DNA, the CDR3 is TGTGCCAGCAGTCCAGACCGGGACTCGGCCGAGACCCAGTACTTC. This chain joins TRBV27 and TRBJ2-5, with a possible D match to TRBD2 (6 bases). Trimming shortened V by 5 bases and J by 5 bases, and 18 bases separated the two germline ends. Germline V gene sequence: CDR1 MNHEY, CDR2 SMNVEV (reference sequence). This CDR3 contains 15 residues.

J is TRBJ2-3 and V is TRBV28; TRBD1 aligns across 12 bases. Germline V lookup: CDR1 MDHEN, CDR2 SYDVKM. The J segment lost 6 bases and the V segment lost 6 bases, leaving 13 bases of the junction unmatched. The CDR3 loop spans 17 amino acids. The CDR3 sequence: CASSPSGTGGLRDTQYF. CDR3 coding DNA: TGTGCCAGCAGCCCTTCCGGGACAGGGGGCCTAAGGGATACGCAGTATTTT.

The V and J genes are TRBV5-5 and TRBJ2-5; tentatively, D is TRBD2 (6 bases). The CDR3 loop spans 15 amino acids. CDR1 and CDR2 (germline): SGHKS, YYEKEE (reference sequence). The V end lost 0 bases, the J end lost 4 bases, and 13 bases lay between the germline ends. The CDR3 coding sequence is TGTGCCAGCAGCTTGGGAGCGGGCCAAGGAGAGACCCAGTACTTC. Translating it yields CASSLGAGQGETQYF.

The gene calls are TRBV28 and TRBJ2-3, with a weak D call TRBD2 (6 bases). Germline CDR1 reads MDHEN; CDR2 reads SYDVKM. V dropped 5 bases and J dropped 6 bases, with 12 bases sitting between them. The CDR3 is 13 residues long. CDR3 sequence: CASSRGGEDTQYF. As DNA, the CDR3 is TGTGCCAGCAGTAGAGGAGGGGAGGATACGCAGTATTTT. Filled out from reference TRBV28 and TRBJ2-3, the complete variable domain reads DVKVTQSSRYLVKRTGEKVFLECVQDMDHENMFWYRQDPGLGLRLIYFSYDVKMKEKGDIPEGYSVSREKKERFSLILESASTNQTSMYLCASSRGGEDTQYFGPGTRLTVL.

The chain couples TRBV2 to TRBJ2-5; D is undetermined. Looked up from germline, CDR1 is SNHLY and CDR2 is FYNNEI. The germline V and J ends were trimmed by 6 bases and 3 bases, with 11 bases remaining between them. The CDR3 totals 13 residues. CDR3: CASRTWAEETQYF. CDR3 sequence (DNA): TGTGCCAGCAGGACCTGGGCAGAAGAGACCCAGTACTTC.

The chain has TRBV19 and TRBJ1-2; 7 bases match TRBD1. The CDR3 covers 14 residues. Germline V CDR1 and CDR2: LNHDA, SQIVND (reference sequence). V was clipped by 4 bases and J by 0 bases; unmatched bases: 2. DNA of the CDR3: TGTGCCAGTAGTAGGGACAGCCCTAACTATGGCTACACCTTC. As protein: CASSRDSPNYGYTF.

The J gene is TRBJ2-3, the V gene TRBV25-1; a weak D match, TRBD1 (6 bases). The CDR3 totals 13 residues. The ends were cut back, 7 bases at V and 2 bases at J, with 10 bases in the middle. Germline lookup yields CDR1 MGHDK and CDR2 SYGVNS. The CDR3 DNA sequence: TGTGCCAGCAAGACAGGTCACACAGATACGCAGTATTTT. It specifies CASKTGHTDTQYF.

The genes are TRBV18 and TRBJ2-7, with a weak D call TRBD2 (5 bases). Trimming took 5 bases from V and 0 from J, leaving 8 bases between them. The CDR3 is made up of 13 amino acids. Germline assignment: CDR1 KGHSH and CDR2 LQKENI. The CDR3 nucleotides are TGTGCCAGCTCATCCCGGGACTCCTACGAGCAGTACTTC. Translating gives CASSSRDSYEQYF.

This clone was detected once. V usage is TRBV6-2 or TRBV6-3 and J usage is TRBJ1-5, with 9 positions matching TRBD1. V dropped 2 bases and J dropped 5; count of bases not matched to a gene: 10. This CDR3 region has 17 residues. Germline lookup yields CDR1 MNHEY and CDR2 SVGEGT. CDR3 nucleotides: TGTGCCAGCAGTTACAAATACCGGGACAGGGCGCATCAGCCCCAGCATTTT. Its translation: CASSYKYRDRAHQPQHF.

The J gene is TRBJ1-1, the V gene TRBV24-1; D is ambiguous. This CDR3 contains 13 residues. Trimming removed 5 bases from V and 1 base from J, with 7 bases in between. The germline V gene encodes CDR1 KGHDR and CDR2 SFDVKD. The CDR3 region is CATSALGNTEAFF. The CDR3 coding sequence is TGTGCCACCAGTGCTCTAGGGAACACTGAAGCTTTCTTT.

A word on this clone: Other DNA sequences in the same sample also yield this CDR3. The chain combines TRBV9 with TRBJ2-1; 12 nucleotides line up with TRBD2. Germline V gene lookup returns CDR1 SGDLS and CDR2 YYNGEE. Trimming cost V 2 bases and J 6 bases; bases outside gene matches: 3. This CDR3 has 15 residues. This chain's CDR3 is CASSVGLAGGNEQFF. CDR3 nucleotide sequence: TGTGCCAGCAGCGTGGGACTAGCGGGTGGCAATGAGCAGTTCTTC.

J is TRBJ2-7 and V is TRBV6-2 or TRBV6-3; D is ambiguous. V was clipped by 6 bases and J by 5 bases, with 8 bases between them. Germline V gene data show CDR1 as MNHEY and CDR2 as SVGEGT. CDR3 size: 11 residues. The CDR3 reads CASSPHHEQYF. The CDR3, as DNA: TGTGCCAGCAGCCCACATCACGAGCAGTACTTC.

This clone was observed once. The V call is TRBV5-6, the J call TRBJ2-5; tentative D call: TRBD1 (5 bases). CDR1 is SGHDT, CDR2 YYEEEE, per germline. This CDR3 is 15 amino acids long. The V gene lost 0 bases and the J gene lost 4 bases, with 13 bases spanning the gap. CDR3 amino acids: CASSLVGRQGETQYF. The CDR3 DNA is TGTGCCAGCAGCTTGGTGGGCAGGCAGGGAGAGACCCAGTACTTC.

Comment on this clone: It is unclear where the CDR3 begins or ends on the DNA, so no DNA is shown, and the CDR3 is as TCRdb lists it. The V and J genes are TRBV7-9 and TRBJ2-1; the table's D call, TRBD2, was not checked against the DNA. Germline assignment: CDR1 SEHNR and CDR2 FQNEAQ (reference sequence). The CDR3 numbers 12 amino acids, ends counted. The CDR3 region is CASSFASGSKFF.

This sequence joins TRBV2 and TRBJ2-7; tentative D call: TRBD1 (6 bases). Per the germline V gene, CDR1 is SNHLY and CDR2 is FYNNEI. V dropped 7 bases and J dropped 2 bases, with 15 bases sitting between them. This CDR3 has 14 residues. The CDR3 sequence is CASNQAGVTYEQYF. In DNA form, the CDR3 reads TGTGCCAGCAATCAGGCAGGGGTTACCTACGAGCAGTACTTC.

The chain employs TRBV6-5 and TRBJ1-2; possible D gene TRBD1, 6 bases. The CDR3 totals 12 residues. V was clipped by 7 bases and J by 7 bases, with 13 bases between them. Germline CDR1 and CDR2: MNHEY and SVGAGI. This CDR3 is CASKARGGGYTF. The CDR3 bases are TGTGCCAGCAAGGCCAGGGGCGGTGGCTACACCTTC.